These 7 T cell receptor beta chains were all obtained from the same sample, sequenced in a study of glioma-infiltrating T cells after dendritic cell vaccination. As for time point: after dendritic cell vaccination, including at tumor progression/relapse. Clones were sequenced by immunoSEQ multiplex PCR, and TCRdb holds only the in-frame ones, with some missing. The repertoire holds 50,000 to 65,000 clones, with more than 75% as singletons. The sample consisted of blood, taken after dendritic cell vaccination. Receptors were obtained from a human donor with glioblastoma.

V and J are TRBV6-5 and TRBJ2-7, with 12 bases aligning to TRBD2. V lost 0 bases, J lost 6 bases, and 3 bases stayed unmatched. The CDR3 is 15 amino acids. Germline lookup yields CDR1 MNHEY and CDR2 SVGAGI. As DNA, the CDR3 is TGTGCCAGCAGTTACTCAACGACTAGCGGGGGCGAGCAGTACTTC. Translating gives CASSYSTTSGGEQYF.

This clone was recorded a few times. The rearrangement uses TRBV11-3 and TRBJ2-6, with TRBD1 matching 9 bases. V lost 5 bases and J lost 0; bases outside the gene matches: 5. CDR1 and CDR2 from the germline V gene are SGHNT and YENEEA. This CDR3 region has 17 residues. CDR3 sequence: CASSTGTGSSGANVLTF. CDR3 bases: TGTGCCAGCAGCACCGGGACAGGGAGCTCTGGGGCCAACGTCCTGACTTTC. The whole variable domain, remainder taken from reference TRBV11-3 and TRBJ2-6, is EAGVVQSPRYKIIEKKQPVAFWCNPISGHNTLYWYLQNLGQGPELLIRYENEEAVDDSQLPKDRFSAERLKGVDSTLKIQPAELGDSAVYLCASSTGTGSSGANVLTFGAGSRLTVL.

The genes are TRBV2 and TRBJ1-3; 7 bases are a match to TRBD1. CDR3 length equals 19 residues. CDR1 and CDR2 (germline): SNHLY, FYNNEI. The V gene end was trimmed by 4 bases and the J gene end by 0 bases; junction bases not matched to a gene: 15. Here the CDR3 DNA reads TGTGCCAGCAGTGTGGGGTATGGGACAGCCAGCAACTCTGGAAACACCATATATTTT. This encodes CASSVGYGTASNSGNTIYF.

The chain employs TRBV11-3 and TRBJ1-1, with D unclear. The CDR3 extends over 13 amino acids. Trimming took off 5 bases at V and 6 bases at J, with 13 bases between the two ends. Germline loops: CDR1 SGHNT, CDR2 YENEEA. Here the CDR3 reads CASSPSGAAEAFF. The DNA for the CDR3 is TGTGCCAGCAGCCCGTCGGGTGCCGCTGAAGCTTTCTTT.

This chain joins TRBV9 and TRBJ2-1, with no clear D. The CDR3 is 14 amino acids. The germline V gene encodes CDR1 SGDLS and CDR2 YYNGEE. Trimming took off 0 bases at V and 8 bases at J, with 12 bases between the two ends. In nucleotides, the CDR3 is TGTGCCAGCAGCGTAGCGGATATGAGCGATGAGCAGTTCTTC. Translation gives CASSVADMSDEQFF.

The V call is TRBV4-1, the J call TRBJ2-6; tentatively, D is TRBD1 (5 bases). The CDR3 loop spans 19 amino acids. V lost 1 base and J 0 bases, leaving 16 bases between the germline ends. Germline V gene sequence: CDR1 MGHRA, CDR2 YSYEKL. The CDR3 nucleotides read TGCGCCAGCAGCCAAGTTTACCCGACAGTGATCTCTGGGGCCAACGTCCTGACTTTC. As protein: CASSQVYPTVISGANVLTF.

The chain recombines TRBV28 with TRBJ1-5; 10 bases are a match to TRBD1. The CDR3 runs 14 residues. The V segment lost 5 bases and the J segment 5 bases; nucleotides outside the gene matches: 3. Germline V gene data show CDR1 as MDHEN and CDR2 as SYDVKM. The CDR3 DNA reads TGTGCCAGCAGTCCAGGGACAGGGGATCAGCCCCAGCATTTT. Its protein product is CASSPGTGDQPQHF.